A single sample is the source of the 4 T cell receptor beta chains below, sequenced in a study of T cell responses to AZD1222 COVID-19 vaccine. Data came from immunoSEQ multiplex PCR; TCRdb stores just in-frame clones and leaves some out. Of about 260,000 clones detected, 90% to 95% appear once; the ten largest clones hold less than 0.6%. Sequencing used peripheral blood, obtained on day 0 of AZD1222 vaccination. The receptors come from an adult in good health.

The chain joins TRBV4-3 to TRBJ1-3; D is unclear. Trimming cost V 0 bases and J 7 bases, with 7 bases left between them. The CDR3 is 13 amino acids. Germline CDR1 is LGHNA and CDR2 is YSLEER. The CDR3 DNA reads as TGCGCCAGCAGCCAAGATTTGGGTAACACCATATATTTT. Protein product: CASSQDLGNTIYF.

This clone was recorded a few times. The chain uses TRBV7-2 and TRBJ2-7; no definite D call. From germline, CDR1 is SGHTA and CDR2 FQGNSA. The CDR3 extends over 15 amino acids. Trimming shortened V by 1 base and J by 0 bases, and 10 bases separated the two germline ends. CDR3 in amino acids: CASSLDQQSSYEQYF. CDR3 sequence (DNA): TGTGCCAGCAGCTTAGATCAACAGAGCTCCTACGAGCAGTACTTC.

The chain carries TRBV18 and TRBJ2-7; 7 bases map to TRBD1. Germline CDR1 KGHSH, CDR2 LQKENI. The ends lost 3 bases at V and 0 bases at J; junction bases unmatched: 2. This CDR3 has 14 residues. The CDR3 bases are TGTGCCAGCTCACCGGGACAGAGCTCCTACGAGCAGTACTTC. Residues: CASSPGQSSYEQYF.

V is TRBV5-4 and J is TRBJ2-1; the D call may be TRBD1 or TRBD2 (5 bases each). V was shortened by 1 base and J by 4 bases, with 18 bases between the two germline ends. Germline CDR1 is SGHNT and CDR2 is YYREEE (reference sequence). CDR3 length: 17 residues. The CDR3: CASSLFDSRGVYNEQFF. Here the CDR3 DNA reads TGTGCCAGCAGCTTGTTCGATAGCCGAGGGGTTTACAATGAGCAGTTCTTC.